The sequence of this TCR beta chain was determined in a study of OX40 agonist ivuxolimab in advanced cancers. Points from the study as a whole: In general, CD8+ T cells held more expanded clones than CD4+ did, on average. Expansion of clones was among the lowest in partial responders at 0.1-3.0 mg/kg.

This clone has only a few counts. Its antigen is unknown. The table came from immunoSEQ multiplex PCR; TCRdb's copy has only in-frame clones and leaves some out. The table has tens of thousands of clones, 91% seen once. This CDR3 is built from 15 residues. Trimming took 5 bases from V and 0 from J, leaving 13 bases between them. Germline V CDR1 and CDR2: MDHEN, SYDVKM. The chain is built from TRBV28 and TRBJ1-1; D call uncertain. The receptor comes from an adult with an advanced solid tumor such as melanoma, head and neck, liver or kidney cancer. The source material was CD4+ or CD8+ T cells sorted from blood, sampled in a trial of the OX40 agonist ivuxolimab. For the CDR3, the DNA is TGTGCCAGCAGTCGCCACGGCCTAATGAACACTGAAGCTTTCTTT. Protein product: CASSRHGLMNTEAFF.